The clone carrying this T cell receptor beta chain showed up just a few times. This sample was taken from a study of T-cell reconstitution after alpha-beta-depleted transplantation in children. The CDR3 is 13 residues long. V lost 0 bases and J lost 4, with 6 bases in between. The germline CDR1 and CDR2 sequences are KGHSH and LQKENI. Preparing the TCRbeta library involved the use of unique molecular identifiers. TCRdb fed the PCR reads into MiXCR, producing one record per CDR3 protein. This sample carries approximately 150,000 distinct CDR3 sequences, around 10% of them seen once, and the ten largest clones take about a sixth.

The sequences come from PBMCs, mostly from graft donor cells, collected 180 days after TCRalphabeta/CD19-depleted stem cell transplant. This chain connects TRBV18 to TRBJ1-2, with D unclear. The sequence came from a female patient under 10 years old who had a stem cell transplant for congenital amegakaryocytic thrombocytopenia, so the T cells may come from the graft donor. In DNA form, the CDR3 reads TGTGCCAGCTCACCACCGCTACGCTATGGCTACACCTTC. Its translation: CASSPPLRYGYTF. Drawing the rest from reference TRBV18 and TRBJ1-2, the complete variable domain is NAGVMQNPRHLVRRRGQEARLRCSPMKGHSHVYWYRQLPEEGLKFMVYLQKENIIDESGMPKERFSAEFPKEGPSILRIQQVVRGDSAAYFCASSPPLRYGYTFGSGTRLTVV.